This T cell receptor beta chain was captured by sequencing in a study of T cell repertoires in cytomegalovirus infection. Study information: Recently identified HLA-C-restricted CMV epitopes were among the peptides used. Public TCR beta signatures were indicative of both CMV infection and a matching HLA type.

General study points: Individuals carrying CMV plus the relevant HLA were identified by cumulative frequency of public TCR beta families. The ex vivo response showed dominance by HLA-C-restricted CMV-specific TCR beta clonotypes.

TCRdb re-analysed the reads in MiXCR, keeping a single row per CDR3 protein. The sample records a few hundred thousand distinct CDR3 sequences, roughly 25% being singletons. This clonotype was detected ten times or more. Its antigen is unknown. Germline V lookup: CDR1 MNHEY, CDR2 SVGEGT. This CDR3 contains 14 residues. Trimming cost V 2 bases and J 6 bases; bases outside gene matches: 6. The specimen was cultured PBMCs, collected from culture after CMV antigen stimulation. This chain uses TRBV6-2 or TRBV6-3 with TRBJ2-7; 8 nucleotides match TRBD2. This TCR was recovered from a human donor in good health (CMV status not recorded). Some clones in this sample may be carry-over from other donors' samples. CDR3 residues: CASSYGTSSSEQYV. For the CDR3, the DNA is TGTGCCAGCAGTTACGGGACTAGTTCCAGCGAGCAGTACGTC.